This T cell receptor (beta chain) was captured by sequencing in a study of blood T cell repertoires in COVID-19. About the research overall: From the United States, Italy and Spain came samples of acute and convalescent COVID-19. PBMCs, B-cell-depleted T cells, or T cells provided the cDNA or gDNA that made up the material.

As processed by the authors: Amplification of reference gene primers provided the estimated nucleated cell counts. Profiling relied on immunoSEQ multiplex PCR, and the TCRdb table lists in-frame clones only, not all of them. V and J calls plus clone size are reproduced from that table; the DNA served to infer D and trimming. In the table there are around 300,000 clones, around 86% of which are singletons. The CDR3 is 11 amino acids. Deletions cut 5 bases from V and 12 bases from J, with 11 bases between. Per the germline V gene, CDR1 is SEHNR and CDR2 is FQNEAQ (reference sequence). The source material was peripheral blood. The receptor's source is a woman between 40 and 50 years old who had recovered from COVID-19. The chain employs TRBV7-9 and TRBJ2-1; D remains unclear. The CDR3, as DNA: TGTGCCAGCAGCGAGATCCGTGGGCAGTTCTTC. It encodes CASSEIRGQFF.